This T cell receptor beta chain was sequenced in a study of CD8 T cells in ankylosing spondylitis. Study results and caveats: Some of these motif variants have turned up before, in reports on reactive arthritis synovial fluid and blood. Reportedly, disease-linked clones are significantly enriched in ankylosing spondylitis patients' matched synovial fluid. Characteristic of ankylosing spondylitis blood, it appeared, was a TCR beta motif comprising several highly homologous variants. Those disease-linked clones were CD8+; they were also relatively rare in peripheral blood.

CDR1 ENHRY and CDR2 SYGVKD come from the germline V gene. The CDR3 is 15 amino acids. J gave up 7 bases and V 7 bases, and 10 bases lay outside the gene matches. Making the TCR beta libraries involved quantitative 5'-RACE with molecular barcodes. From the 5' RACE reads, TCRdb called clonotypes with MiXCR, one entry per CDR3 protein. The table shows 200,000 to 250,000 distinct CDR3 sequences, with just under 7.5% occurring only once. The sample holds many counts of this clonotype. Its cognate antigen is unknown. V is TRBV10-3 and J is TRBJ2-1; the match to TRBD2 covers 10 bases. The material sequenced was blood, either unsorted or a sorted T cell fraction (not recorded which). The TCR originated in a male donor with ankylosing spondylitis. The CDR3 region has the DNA TGTGCCATCAAGGGGGCTAGCGGGAGAGGTAATGAGCAGTTCTTC. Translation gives CAIKGASGRGNEQFF.